This T cell receptor (beta chain) was found in a study of CD8+ T cells in alopecia areata. This clone appeared once. Extraction and reverse transcription of RNA yielded cDNA as the sequencing template. Here immunoSEQ multiplex PCR was the method, and the copy in TCRdb shows in-frame clones only, minus some. The data hold 200,000 to 250,000 clones, with roughly 64% observed a single time. Specified treatment: oral pan-JAK inhibitor, 5-10 mg twice daily. Germline assignment: CDR1 SGHDN and CDR2 FVKESK. CDR3 size: 13 residues. The ends were cut back, 4 bases at V and 7 bases at J, with 11 bases in the middle.

This clonotype was obtained from a human donor with alopecia areata. The input for sequencing was CD4+ T cells sorted from blood, taken at week 4, from a patient treated with tofacitinib. The gene calls are TRBV14 and TRBJ2-1; weak D call: TRBD2 (5 bases). Written as DNA, the CDR3 is TGTGCCAGCAGCCGGAGGTGGCTGAATGAGCAGTTCTTC. It yields the protein CASSRRWLNEQFF. The entire variable domain, with the rest obtained from reference TRBV14 and TRBJ2-1, is as follows: EAGVTQFPSHSVIEKGQTVTLRCDPISGHDNLYWYRRVMGKEIKFLLHFVKESKQDESGMPNNRFLAERTGGTYSTLKVQPAELEDSGVYFCASSRRWLNEQFFGPGTRLTVL.